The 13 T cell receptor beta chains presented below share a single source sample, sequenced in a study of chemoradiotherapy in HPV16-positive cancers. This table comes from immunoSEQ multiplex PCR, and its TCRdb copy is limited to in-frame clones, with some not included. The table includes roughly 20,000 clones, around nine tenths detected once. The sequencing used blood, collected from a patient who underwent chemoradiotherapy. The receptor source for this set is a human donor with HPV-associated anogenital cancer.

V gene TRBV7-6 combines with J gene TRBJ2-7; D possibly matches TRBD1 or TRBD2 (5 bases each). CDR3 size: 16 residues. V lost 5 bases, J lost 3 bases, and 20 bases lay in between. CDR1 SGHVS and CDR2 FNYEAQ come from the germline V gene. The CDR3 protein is CASSPLRGDGGYEQYF. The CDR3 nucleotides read TGTGCCAGCAGCCCCTTAAGAGGGGATGGAGGCTACGAGCAGTACTTC. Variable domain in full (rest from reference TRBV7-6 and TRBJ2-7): GAGVSQSPRYKVTKRGQDVALRCDPISGHVSLYWYRQALGQGPEFLTYFNYEAQQDKSGLPNDRFSAERPEGSISTLTIQRTEQRDSAMYRCASSPLRGDGGYEQYFGPGTRLTVT.

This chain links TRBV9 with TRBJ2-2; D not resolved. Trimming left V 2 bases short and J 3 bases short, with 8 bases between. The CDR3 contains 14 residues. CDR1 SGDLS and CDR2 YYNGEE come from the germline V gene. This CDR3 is CASSVRVDTGELFF. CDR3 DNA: TGTGCCAGCAGCGTCCGGGTAGACACCGGGGAGCTGTTTTTT.

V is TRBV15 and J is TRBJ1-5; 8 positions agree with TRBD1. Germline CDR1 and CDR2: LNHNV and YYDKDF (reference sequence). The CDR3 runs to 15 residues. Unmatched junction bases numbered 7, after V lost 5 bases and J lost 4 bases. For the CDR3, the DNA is TGTGCCACCAGCTTCCGGACAGGGAGGAATCAGCCCCAGCATTTT. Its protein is CATSFRTGRNQPQHF.

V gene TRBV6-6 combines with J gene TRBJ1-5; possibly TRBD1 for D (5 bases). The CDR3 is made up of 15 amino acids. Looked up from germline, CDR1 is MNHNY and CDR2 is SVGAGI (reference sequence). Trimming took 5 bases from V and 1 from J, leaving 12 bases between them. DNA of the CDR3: TGTGCCAGCAGTCCTCCGGGACCGAGCAATCAGCCCCAGCATTTT. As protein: CASSPPGPSNQPQHF.

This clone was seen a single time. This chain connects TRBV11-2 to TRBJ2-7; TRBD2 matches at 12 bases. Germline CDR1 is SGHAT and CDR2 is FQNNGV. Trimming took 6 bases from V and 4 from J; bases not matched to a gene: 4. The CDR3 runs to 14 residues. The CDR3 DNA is TGTGCCAGCAGACTAGCGGGAGGAGGTTACGAGCAGTACTTC. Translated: CASRLAGGGYEQYF.

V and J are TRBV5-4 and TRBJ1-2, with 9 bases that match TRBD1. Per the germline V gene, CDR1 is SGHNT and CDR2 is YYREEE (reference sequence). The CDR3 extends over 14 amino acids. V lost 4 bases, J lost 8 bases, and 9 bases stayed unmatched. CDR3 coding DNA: TGTGCCAGCAGCCCCGCCGGGACAGGGAAGGGCTACACCTTC. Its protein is CASSPAGTGKGYTF.

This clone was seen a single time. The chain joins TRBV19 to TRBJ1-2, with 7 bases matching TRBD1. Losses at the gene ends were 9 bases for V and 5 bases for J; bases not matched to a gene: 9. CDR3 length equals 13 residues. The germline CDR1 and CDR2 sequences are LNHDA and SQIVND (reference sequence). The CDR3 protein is CASGGTVHYGYTF. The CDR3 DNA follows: TGTGCCAGCGGGGGGACAGTCCATTATGGCTACACCTTC.

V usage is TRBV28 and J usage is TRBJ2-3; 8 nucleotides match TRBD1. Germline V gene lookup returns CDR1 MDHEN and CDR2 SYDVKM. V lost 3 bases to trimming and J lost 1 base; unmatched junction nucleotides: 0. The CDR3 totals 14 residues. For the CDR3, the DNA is TGTGCCAGCAGTTTGGGACAGGGCACAGATACGCAGTATTTT. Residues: CASSLGQGTDTQYF.

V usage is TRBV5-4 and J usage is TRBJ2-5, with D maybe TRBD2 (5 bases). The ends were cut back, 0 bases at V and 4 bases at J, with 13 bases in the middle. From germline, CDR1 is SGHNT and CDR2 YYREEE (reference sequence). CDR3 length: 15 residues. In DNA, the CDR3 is TGTGCCAGCAGCTTGGCTCGGGGATCAGGAGAGACCCAGTACTTC. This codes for CASSLARGSGETQYF.

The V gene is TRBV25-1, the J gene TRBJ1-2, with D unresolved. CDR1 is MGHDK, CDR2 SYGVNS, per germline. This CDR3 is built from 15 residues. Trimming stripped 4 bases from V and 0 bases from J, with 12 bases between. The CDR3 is CASSGRRLSNYGYTF. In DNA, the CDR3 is TGTGCCAGCAGTGGGAGGAGACTTTCTAACTATGGCTACACCTTC.

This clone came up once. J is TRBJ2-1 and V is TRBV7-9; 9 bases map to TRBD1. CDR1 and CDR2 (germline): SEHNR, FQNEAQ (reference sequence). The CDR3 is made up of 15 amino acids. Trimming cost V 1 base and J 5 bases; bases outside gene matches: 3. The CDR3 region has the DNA TGTGCCAGCAGCTTAGGGACAGGGGCCGACAATGAGCAGTTCTTC. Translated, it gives CASSLGTGADNEQFF.

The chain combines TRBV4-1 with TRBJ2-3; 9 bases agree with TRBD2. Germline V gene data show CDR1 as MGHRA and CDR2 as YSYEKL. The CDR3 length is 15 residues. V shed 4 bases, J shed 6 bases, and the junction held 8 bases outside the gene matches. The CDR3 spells CASSRTSESGDTQYF. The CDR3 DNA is TGCGCCAGCAGCCGGACTAGCGAGAGTGGGGATACGCAGTATTTT.

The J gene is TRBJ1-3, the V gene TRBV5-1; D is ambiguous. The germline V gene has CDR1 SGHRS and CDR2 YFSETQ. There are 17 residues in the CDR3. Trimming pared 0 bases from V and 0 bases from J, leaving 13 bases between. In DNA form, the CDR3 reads TGCGCCAGCAGCTTGGTAGCACTAGTGGACTCTGGAAACACCATATATTTT. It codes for CASSLVALVDSGNTIYF.